The sequence of this TCR beta chain was determined in a study of CD8 T cells in Susac syndrome. Concerning this clonotype itself: The antigen remains undetermined.

Random hexamers were used to reverse transcribe the RNA input (roughly 0.5 to 1 ug). Amplification of TCR beta CDR3 spanned 54 Vbeta and 13 Jbeta via immunoSEQ multiplex PCR. MiXCR, applied by TCRdb to the immunoSEQ multiplex PCR reads, yields one record per CDR3 protein. The sample lists about 180,000 distinct CDR3 sequences, about 96% occurring once. V lost 4 bases and J lost 0, with 11 bases in between. Germline V lookup: CDR1 SGDLS, CDR2 YYNGEE. The CDR3 sequence is 15 residues long. Points from the study as a whole: When the CD4+ T cell repertoires of patients with Susac syndrome were examined, they did not show any clonal expansion.

Source material: CD4+ T cells from PBMCs. This sequence originates from a human donor with Susac syndrome. The chain recombines TRBV9 with TRBJ2-1; D tentatively reads TRBD1 or TRBD2 (5 bases each). Here the CDR3 reads CASSPGTASYNEQFF. CDR3 sequence (DNA): TGTGCCAGCAGCCCCGGGACGGCCTCCTACAATGAGCAGTTCTTC.